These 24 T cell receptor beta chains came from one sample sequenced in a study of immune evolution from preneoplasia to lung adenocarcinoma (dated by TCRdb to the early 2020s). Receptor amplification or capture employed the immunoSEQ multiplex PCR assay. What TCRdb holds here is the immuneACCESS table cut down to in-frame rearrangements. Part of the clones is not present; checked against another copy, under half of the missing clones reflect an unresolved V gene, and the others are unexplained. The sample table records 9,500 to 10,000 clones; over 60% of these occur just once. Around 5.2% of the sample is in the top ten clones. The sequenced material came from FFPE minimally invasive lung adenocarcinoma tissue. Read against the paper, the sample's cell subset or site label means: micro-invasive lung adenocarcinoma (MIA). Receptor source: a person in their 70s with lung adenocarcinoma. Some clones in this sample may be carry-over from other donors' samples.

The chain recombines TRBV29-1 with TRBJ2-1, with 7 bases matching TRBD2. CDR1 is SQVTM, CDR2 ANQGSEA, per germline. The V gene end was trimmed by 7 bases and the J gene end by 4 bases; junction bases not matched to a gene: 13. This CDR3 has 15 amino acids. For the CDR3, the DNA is TGCAGCGGTGGGAGGGGCGGGATCGCGTACAATGAGCAGTTCTTC. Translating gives CSGGRGGIAYNEQFF.

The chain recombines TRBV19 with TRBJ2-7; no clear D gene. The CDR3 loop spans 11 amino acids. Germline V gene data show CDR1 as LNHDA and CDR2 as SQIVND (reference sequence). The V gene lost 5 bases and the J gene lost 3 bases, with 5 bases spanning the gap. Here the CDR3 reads CASSSNYEQYF. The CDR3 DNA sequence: TGTGCCAGTAGTTCGAACTACGAGCAGTACTTC.

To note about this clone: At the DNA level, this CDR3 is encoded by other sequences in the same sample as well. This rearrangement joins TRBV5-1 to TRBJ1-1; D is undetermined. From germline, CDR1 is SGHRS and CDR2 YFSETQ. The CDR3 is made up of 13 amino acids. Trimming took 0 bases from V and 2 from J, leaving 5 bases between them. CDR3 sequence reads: CASSLEPNTEAFF. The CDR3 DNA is TGCGCCAGCAGCTTGGAACCAAACACTGAAGCTTTCTTT.

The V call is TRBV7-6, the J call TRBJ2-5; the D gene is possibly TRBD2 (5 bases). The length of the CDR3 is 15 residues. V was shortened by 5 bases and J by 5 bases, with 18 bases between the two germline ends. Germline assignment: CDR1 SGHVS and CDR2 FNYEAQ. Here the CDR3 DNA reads TGTGCCAGCAGCCTGCGGGCCACTTCTGGGGAGACCCAGTACTTC. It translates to CASSLRATSGETQYF.

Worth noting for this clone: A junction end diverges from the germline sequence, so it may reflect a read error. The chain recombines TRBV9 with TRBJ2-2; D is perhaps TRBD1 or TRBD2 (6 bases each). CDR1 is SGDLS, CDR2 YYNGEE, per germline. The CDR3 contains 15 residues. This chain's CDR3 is CASSQRQENTGGLFF. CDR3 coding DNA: TGTGCCAGCAGCCAAAGACAGGAAAACACCGGGGGGCTGTTTTTT.

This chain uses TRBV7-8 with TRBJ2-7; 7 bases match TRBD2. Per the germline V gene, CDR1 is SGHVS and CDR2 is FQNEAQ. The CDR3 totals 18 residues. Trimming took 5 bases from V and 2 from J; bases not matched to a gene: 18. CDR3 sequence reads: CASSPLHTAGVGTYEQYF. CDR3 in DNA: TGTGCCAGCAGCCCCCTCCATACGGCGGGAGTAGGTACCTACGAGCAGTACTTC.

The CDR3 region is CASSNEAQYF. CDR3 coding DNA: TGTGCCAGCAGCAACGAGGCCCAGTACTTC. This chain uses TRBV21-1 with TRBJ2-4; the table gives TRBD2 as D, unverified against the DNA. TRBV21-1 is a pseudogene. CDR3 size: 10 residues.

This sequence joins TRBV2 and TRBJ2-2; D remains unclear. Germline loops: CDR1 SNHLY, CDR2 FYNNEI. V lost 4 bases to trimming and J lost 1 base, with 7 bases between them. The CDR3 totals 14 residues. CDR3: CASSGRRNTGELFF. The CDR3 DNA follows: TGTGCCAGCAGTGGCCGACGGAACACCGGGGAGCTGTTTTTT.

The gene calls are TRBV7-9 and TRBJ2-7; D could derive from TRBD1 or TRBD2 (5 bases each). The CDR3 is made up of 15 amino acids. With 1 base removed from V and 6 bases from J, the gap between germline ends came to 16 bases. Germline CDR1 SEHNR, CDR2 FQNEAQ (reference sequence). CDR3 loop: CASSLGAGAGTEQYF. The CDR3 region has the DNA TGTGCCAGCAGCTTAGGGGCCGGGGCAGGGACCGAGCAGTACTTC.

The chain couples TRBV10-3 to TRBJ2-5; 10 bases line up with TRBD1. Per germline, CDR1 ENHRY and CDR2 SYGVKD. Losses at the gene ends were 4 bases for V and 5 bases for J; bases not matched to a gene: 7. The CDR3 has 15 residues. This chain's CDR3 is CAISGQGAVWETQYF. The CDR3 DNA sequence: TGTGCCATCAGTGGACAGGGGGCGGTATGGGAGACCCAGTACTTC.

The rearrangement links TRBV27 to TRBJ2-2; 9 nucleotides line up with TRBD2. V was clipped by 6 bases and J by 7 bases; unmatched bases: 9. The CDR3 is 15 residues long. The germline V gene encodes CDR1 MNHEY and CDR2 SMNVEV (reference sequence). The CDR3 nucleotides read TGTGCCAGCAGGGCCCGGACTAGCGCCGTCGGGGAGCTGTTTTTT. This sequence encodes CASRARTSAVGELFF.

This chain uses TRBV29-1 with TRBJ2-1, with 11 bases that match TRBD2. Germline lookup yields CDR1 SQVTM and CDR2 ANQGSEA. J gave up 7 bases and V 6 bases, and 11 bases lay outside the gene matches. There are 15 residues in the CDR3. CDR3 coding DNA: TGCAGCGTCTGGGGTAGCGGGAGGGGGAGGAATGAGCAGTTCTTC. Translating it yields CSVWGSGRGRNEQFF.

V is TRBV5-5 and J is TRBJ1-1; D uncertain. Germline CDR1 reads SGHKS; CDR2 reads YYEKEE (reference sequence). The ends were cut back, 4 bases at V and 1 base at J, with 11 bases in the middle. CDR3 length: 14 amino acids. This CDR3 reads CASSPSGQNTEAFF. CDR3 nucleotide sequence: TGTGCCAGCAGCCCCAGCGGGCAGAACACTGAAGCTTTCTTT.

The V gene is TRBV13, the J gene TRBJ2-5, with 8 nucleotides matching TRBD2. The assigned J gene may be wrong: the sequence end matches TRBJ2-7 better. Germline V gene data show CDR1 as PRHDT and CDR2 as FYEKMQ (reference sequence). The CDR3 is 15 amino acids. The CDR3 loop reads CASSLAAGVPYEQYF. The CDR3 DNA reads TGTGCCAGCAGCTTAGCAGCGGGAGTGCCCTACGAGCAGTACTTC.

CDR3 DNA sequence: TGTGCCAGCAGCTCCCCCCGGGAACGCGAGGGGGAAGCTTTCTTT. Amino acids: CASSSPREREGEAFF. The genes are TRBV11-3 and TRBJ1-1, with a tentative D call TRBD1 (5 bases). The CDR3 length is 15 residues. Germline V gene sequence: CDR1 SGHNT, CDR2 YENEEA. Trimming shortened V by 4 bases and J by 8 bases, and 20 bases separated the two germline ends.

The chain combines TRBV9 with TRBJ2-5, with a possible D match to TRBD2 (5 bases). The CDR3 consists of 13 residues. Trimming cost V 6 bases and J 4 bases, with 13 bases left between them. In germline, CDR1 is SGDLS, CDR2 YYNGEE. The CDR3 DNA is TGTGCCAGCAAATCTAGCTGGCGAGAGACCCAGTACTTC. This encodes CASKSSWRETQYF.

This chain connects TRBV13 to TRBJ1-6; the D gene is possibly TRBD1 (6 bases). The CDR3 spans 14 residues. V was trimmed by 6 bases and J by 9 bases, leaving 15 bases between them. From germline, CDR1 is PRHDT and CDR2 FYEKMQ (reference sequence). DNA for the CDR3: TGTGCCAGCAGGGACCAGGGGATAAGTTCACCCCTCCACTTT. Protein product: CASRDQGISSPLHF.

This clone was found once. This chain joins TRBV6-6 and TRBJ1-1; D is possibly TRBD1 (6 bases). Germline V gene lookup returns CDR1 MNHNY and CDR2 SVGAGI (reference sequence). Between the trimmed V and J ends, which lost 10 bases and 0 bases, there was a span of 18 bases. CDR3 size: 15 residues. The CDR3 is CATRHRAAMNTEAFF. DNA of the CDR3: TGTGCCACACGACACAGGGCGGCGATGAACACTGAAGCTTTCTTT.

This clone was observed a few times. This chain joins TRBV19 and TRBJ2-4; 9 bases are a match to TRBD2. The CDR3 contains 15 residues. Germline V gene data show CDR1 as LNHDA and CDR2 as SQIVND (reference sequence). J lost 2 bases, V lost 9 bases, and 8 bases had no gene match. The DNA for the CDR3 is TGTGCCAGCCGGACAGCGGGAGGTTCCAAAAACATTCAGTACTTC. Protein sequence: CASRTAGGSKNIQYF.

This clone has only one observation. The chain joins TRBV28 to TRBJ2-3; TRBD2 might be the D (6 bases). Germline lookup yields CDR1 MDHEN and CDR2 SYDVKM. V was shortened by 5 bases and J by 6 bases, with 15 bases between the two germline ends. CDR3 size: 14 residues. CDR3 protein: CASSIERGKDTQYF. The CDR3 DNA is TGTGCCAGCAGTATCGAACGGGGGAAGGATACGCAGTATTTT.

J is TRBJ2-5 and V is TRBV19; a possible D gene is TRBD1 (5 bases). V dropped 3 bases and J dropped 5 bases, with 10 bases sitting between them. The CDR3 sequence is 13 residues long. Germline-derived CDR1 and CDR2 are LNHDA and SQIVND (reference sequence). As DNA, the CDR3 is TGTGCCAGTAGTATCCAGGGTGGGGAGACCCAGTACTTC. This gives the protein CASSIQGGETQYF.

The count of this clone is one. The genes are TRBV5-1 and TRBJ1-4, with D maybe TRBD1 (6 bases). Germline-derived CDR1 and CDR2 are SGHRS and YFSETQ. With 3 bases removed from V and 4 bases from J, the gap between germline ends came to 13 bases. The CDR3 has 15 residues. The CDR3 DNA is TGCGCCAGCAGCTCCACAGGGCTGGGTAATGAAAAACTGTTTTTT. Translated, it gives CASSSTGLGNEKLFF.

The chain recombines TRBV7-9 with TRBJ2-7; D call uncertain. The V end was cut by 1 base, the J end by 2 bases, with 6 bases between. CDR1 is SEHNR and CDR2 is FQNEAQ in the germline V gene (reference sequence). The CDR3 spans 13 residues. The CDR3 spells CASSLDRAYEQYF. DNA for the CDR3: TGTGCCAGCAGCTTAGACAGAGCCTACGAGCAGTACTTC.

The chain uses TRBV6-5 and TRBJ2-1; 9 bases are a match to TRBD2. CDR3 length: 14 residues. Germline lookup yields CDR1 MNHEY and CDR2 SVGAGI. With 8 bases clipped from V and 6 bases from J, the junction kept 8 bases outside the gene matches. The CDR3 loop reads CASSLSGRFNEQFF. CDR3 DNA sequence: TGTGCCAGCTCCTTAAGCGGGAGGTTCAATGAGCAGTTCTTC.